This passage covers 10 T cell receptor beta chains from one sample sequenced in a study of OX40 agonist ivuxolimab in advanced cancers. Here immunoSEQ multiplex PCR was the method, and the copy in TCRdb shows in-frame clones only, minus some. The data contain about 48,000 clones, 70% to 90% of them singletons. The material sequenced was CD4+ or CD8+ T cells sorted from blood, taken in a trial of the OX40 agonist ivuxolimab. These receptors were obtained from an adult with an advanced solid tumor such as melanoma, head and neck, liver or kidney cancer.

The CDR3 here is CASSEVETQYF. CDR3 DNA sequence: TGTGCCAGCAGTGAAGTAGAGACCCAGTACTTC. This chain links TRBV6-1 with TRBJ2-5; D remains unclear. Germline assignment: CDR1 MNHNS and CDR2 SASEGT. The length of the CDR3 is 11 residues. Trimming pared 1 base from V and 4 bases from J, leaving 1 base between.

CDR3 DNA: TGTGCCAGCAGTGCCCAAGCCGACACTGAAGCTTTCTTT. Its protein is CASSAQADTEAFF. The chain employs TRBV6-4 and TRBJ1-1, with D unclear. The CDR3 is made up of 13 amino acids. Germline V gene sequence: CDR1 MRHNA, CDR2 SNTAGT. The V gene lost 4 bases and the J gene lost 3 bases, with 9 bases spanning the gap.

The chain carries TRBV19 and TRBJ2-2; 7 bases align to TRBD2. Germline V gene data show CDR1 as LNHDA and CDR2 as SQIVND (reference sequence). The CDR3 totals 15 residues. Unmatched junction bases numbered 6, after V lost 3 bases and J lost 5 bases. In nucleotides, the CDR3 is TGTGCCAGTAGTATTGGCGGGAGATATACCGGGGAGCTGTTTTTT. The encoded protein is CASSIGGRYTGELFF. Based on the CDR3 plus reference TRBV19 and TRBJ2-2, the full variable domain is DGGITQSPKYLFRKEGQNVTLSCEQNLNHDAMYWYRQDPGQGLRLIYYSQIVNDFQKGDIAEGYSVSREKKESFPLTVTSAQKNPTAFYLCASSIGGRYTGELFFGEGSRLTVL.

This chain uses TRBV28 with TRBJ1-2; 9 bases are shared with TRBD1. The CDR3 has 15 amino acids. Germline V lookup: CDR1 MDHEN, CDR2 SYDVKM. The ends lost 4 bases at V and 5 bases at J; junction bases unmatched: 8. DNA of the CDR3: TGTGCCAGCAGTTCCCCCGGGACAGGGCATTATGGCTACACCTTC. It encodes CASSSPGTGHYGYTF.

The gene calls are TRBV5-1 and TRBJ2-7; a possible D gene is TRBD1 (6 bases). V gave up 4 bases and J gave up 3 bases, with 8 bases separating them. In germline, CDR1 is SGHRS, CDR2 YFSETQ. The length of the CDR3 is 12 residues. CDR3 amino acids: CASSMDSYEQYF. CDR3 nucleotides: TGCGCCAGCAGCATGGACAGCTACGAGCAGTACTTC.

This sequence joins TRBV6-5 and TRBJ1-2, with no clear D. The CDR3 loop spans 15 amino acids. Germline V CDR1 and CDR2: MNHEY, SVGAGI. V was shortened by 5 bases and J by 3 bases, with 16 bases between the two germline ends. CDR3 sequence (DNA): TGTGCCAGCAGTCCCCTATTGGGGTCCCACTATGGCTACACCTTC. Residues: CASSPLLGSHYGYTF.

The chain couples TRBV11-2 to TRBJ2-1; perhaps D is TRBD1 or TRBD2 (6 bases each). V was pared by 0 bases and J by 1 base, with 13 bases between. This CDR3 is built from 17 residues. Per germline, CDR1 SGHAT and CDR2 FQNNGV. The CDR3 here is CASSLDLGGGSYNEQFF. CDR3 coding DNA: TGTGCCAGCAGCTTAGATCTAGGGGGAGGTTCCTACAATGAGCAGTTCTTC.

This chain links TRBV19 with TRBJ1-2, with D unresolved. Trimming shortened V by 3 bases and J by 3 bases, and 8 bases separated the two germline ends. Looked up from germline, CDR1 is LNHDA and CDR2 is SQIVND (reference sequence). This CDR3 has 13 residues. The CDR3 loop reads CASSISRDYGYTF. The CDR3, as DNA: TGTGCCAGTAGTATCTCGCGGGACTATGGCTACACCTTC. The variable domain in full, with the rest retrieved from reference TRBV19 and TRBJ1-2, is DGGITQSPKYLFRKEGQNVTLSCEQNLNHDAMYWYRQDPGQGLRLIYYSQIVNDFQKGDIAEGYSVSREKKESFPLTVTSAQKNPTAFYLCASSISRDYGYTFGSGTRLTVV.

This chain connects TRBV30 to TRBJ1-5; D call uncertain. Deletions cut 3 bases from V and 4 bases from J, with 16 bases between. This CDR3 region has 15 residues. Germline CDR1 reads GTSNPN; CDR2 reads SVGIG (reference sequence). CDR3 amino acids: CAWSKPTTLNQPQHF. The CDR3 DNA reads as TGTGCCTGGAGCAAACCAACTACCCTAAATCAGCCCCAGCATTTT.

This clone was picked up a small number of times. This chain connects TRBV27 to TRBJ1-1; D uncertain. This CDR3 region has 10 residues. Germline V lookup: CDR1 MNHEY, CDR2 SMNVEV (reference sequence). CDR3 in DNA: TGTACCCAATTGAACACTGAAGCTTTCTTT. This sequence encodes CTQLNTEAFF.